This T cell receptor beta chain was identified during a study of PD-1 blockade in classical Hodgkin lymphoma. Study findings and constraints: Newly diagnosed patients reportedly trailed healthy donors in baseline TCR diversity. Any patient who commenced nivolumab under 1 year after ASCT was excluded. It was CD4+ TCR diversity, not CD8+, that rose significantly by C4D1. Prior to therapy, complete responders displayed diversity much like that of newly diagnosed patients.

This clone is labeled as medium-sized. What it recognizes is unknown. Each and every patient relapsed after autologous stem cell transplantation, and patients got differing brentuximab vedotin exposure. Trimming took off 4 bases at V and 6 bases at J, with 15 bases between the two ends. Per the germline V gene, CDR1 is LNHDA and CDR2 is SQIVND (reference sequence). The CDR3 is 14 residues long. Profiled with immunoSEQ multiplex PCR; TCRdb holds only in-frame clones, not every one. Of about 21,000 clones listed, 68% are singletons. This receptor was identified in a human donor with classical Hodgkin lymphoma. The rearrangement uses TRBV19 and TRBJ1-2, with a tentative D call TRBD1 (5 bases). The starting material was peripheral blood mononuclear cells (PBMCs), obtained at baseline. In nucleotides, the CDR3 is TGTGCCAGTAGTACAAGGGGTGCCTGGGATGGCTACACCTTC. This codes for CASSTRGAWDGYTF.